These 20 T cell receptor beta chains came from one sample sequenced in a study of T cell responses to AZD1222 COVID-19 vaccine. TCRdb's copy holds only in-frame clones and misses some; the assay was immunoSEQ multiplex PCR. The repertoire holds some 150,000 clones, with 85% to 95% as singletons. This material consisted of peripheral blood, taken on day 0 of AZD1222 vaccination. Receptors originate from an adult in good health.

In DNA, the CDR3 is TGTGCCAGCAGCCAGTACAATGAGCAGTTCTTC. Protein sequence: CASSQYNEQFF. The V call is TRBV12-3 or TRBV12-4, the J call TRBJ2-1, with D unresolved. The V end lost 6 bases, the J end lost 4 bases, and 4 bases lay between the germline ends. This CDR3 region has 11 residues.

This clone has only one observation. The genes are TRBV4-1 and TRBJ1-5; D is undetermined. The V end lost 5 bases, the J end lost 6 bases, and 2 bases lay between the germline ends. The CDR3 is 10 residues long. Germline CDR1 reads MGHRA; CDR2 reads YSYEKL. The CDR3 loop is CASSAQPQHF. The CDR3 DNA reads TGCGCCAGCAGCGCTCAGCCCCAGCATTTT.

The chain carries TRBV5-6 and TRBJ1-4, with 8 positions matching TRBD1. The CDR3 has 18 amino acids. The V gene end was trimmed by 0 bases and the J gene end by 8 bases; junction bases not matched to a gene: 15. Germline V gene lookup returns CDR1 SGHDT and CDR2 YYEEEE. The CDR3 DNA follows: TGTGCCAGCAGCTTGGCCAGGGGGCGACAGGGGAGAGAGGAAAAACTGTTTTTT. Translation: CASSLARGRQGREEKLFF.

The CDR3 coding sequence is TGTGCTAGTGGTTTGGAAACCTACGAGCAGTACTTC. The encoded protein is CASGLETYEQYF. The chain recombines TRBV12-5 with TRBJ2-7; D not certain. CDR1 and CDR2 from the germline V gene are LGHNT and FRNRAP. The CDR3 is 12 amino acids. Trimming removed 1 base at V and 2 bases at J, with 3 bases between.

This clone turned up a few times. V and J are TRBV28 and TRBJ2-1, with TRBD2 matching 8 bases. Germline V gives CDR1 MDHEN, CDR2 SYDVKM. The CDR3 totals 15 residues. V lost 6 bases, J lost 7 bases, and 11 bases stayed unmatched. In DNA, the CDR3 is TGTGCCAGCAGCCCTGCGGGTTTAGCGGGGAATGAGCAGTTCTTC. Its protein product is CASSPAGLAGNEQFF.

The chain couples TRBV6-5 to TRBJ2-1; TRBD2 is a possible D gene (6 bases). Germline-derived CDR1 and CDR2 are MNHEY and SVGAGI. The CDR3 covers 13 residues. Trimming took 4 bases from V and 9 from J, leaving 13 bases between them. This CDR3 reads CASSSGESGEQFF. The DNA of the CDR3 is TGTGCCAGCAGTTCGGGGGAGTCTGGTGAGCAGTTCTTC.

The table lists this clone with a count of one. The rearrangement joins TRBV3-1 (or the pseudogene TRBV3-2) to TRBJ1-2, with 7 bases aligning to TRBD1. The CDR3 has 15 amino acids. Germline values: CDR1 LGHDT, CDR2 YNNKEL (reference sequence). The trim removed 4 bases at V and 4 bases at J, leaving 9 bases unmatched. The CDR3 sequence is CASSPSYRGGYGYTF. The CDR3 DNA sequence: TGTGCCAGCAGCCCCTCATACAGGGGAGGCTATGGCTACACCTTC.

The chain carries TRBV11-3 and TRBJ2-7; D unclear. The V end was cut by 3 bases, the J end by 0 bases, with 9 bases between. Germline-derived CDR1 and CDR2 are SGHNT and YENEEA. The CDR3 spans 14 residues. In nucleotides, the CDR3 is TGTGCCAGCAGCTTGGGCCCAAGCTCCTACGAGCAGTACTTC. Protein sequence: CASSLGPSSYEQYF.

The chain links TRBV30 to TRBJ1-1; 9 bases agree with TRBD1. Trimming took 1 base from V and 8 from J; bases not matched to a gene: 2. The CDR3 has 12 residues. The germline V gene encodes CDR1 GTSNPN and CDR2 SVGIG (reference sequence). The CDR3 DNA sequence: TGTGCCTGGAGTGGACAGGGGGGCGAAGCTTTCTTT. Translation gives CAWSGQGGEAFF.

V and J are TRBV7-9 and TRBJ2-3, with 8 positions matching TRBD2. The J segment lost 5 bases and the V segment lost 5 bases, leaving 12 bases of the junction unmatched. Germline assignment: CDR1 SEHNR and CDR2 FQNEAQ (reference sequence). The CDR3 totals 16 residues. The CDR3 loop reads CASSLRNSGGGDTQYF. The CDR3 DNA follows: TGTGCCAGCAGCCTACGAAACAGCGGGGGAGGAGATACGCAGTATTTT.

The chain uses TRBV5-8 and TRBJ1-2, with 10 bases aligning to TRBD1. V dropped 6 bases and J dropped 4; count of bases not matched to a gene: 12. Germline loops: CDR1 SGHTS, CDR2 YDEGEE. The CDR3 has 16 residues. For the CDR3, the DNA is TGTGCCAGCACCCCCTGGTCCGGGACAGGGGTCTATGGCTACACCTTC. It yields the protein CASTPWSGTGVYGYTF.

The chain employs TRBV7-2 and TRBJ2-5, with 14 bases fitting TRBD2. The V gene end was trimmed by 3 bases and the J gene end by 5 bases; junction bases not matched to a gene: 5. CDR3 length: 16 residues. Germline CDR1 and CDR2: SGHTA and FQGNSA. The CDR3 region is CASSLTSGGEVETQYF. Written as DNA, the CDR3 is TGTGCCAGCAGCTTGACTAGCGGGGGGGAGGTGGAGACCCAGTACTTC.

V gene TRBV3-1 (or the pseudogene TRBV3-2) combines with J gene TRBJ2-3; D unresolved. The CDR3 sequence is 14 residues long. The germline gives CDR1 LGHDT, CDR2 YNNKEL (reference sequence). Trimming took 4 bases from V and 5 from J, leaving 13 bases between them. CDR3 DNA sequence: TGTGCCAGCAGCCCAGTCGGTAGCCTAGATACGCAGTATTTT. Amino acid sequence: CASSPVGSLDTQYF.

This clone was recorded a few times. V gene TRBV6-5 combines with J gene TRBJ1-1; 8 nucleotides line up with TRBD1. With V trimmed by 6 bases and J by 0 bases, 6 bases remained unmatched. Germline V gene lookup returns CDR1 MNHEY and CDR2 SVGAGI. The CDR3 is made up of 15 amino acids. The CDR3 DNA reads as TGTGCCAGCAGCGATCCGGACAGGGTGAACACTGAAGCTTTCTTT. As protein: CASSDPDRVNTEAFF.

The gene calls are TRBV5-4 and TRBJ1-2; possible D gene TRBD1, 5 bases. The CDR3 totals 14 residues. The ends were cut back, 1 base at V and 6 bases at J, with 13 bases in the middle. Germline V lookup: CDR1 SGHNT, CDR2 YYREEE (reference sequence). The CDR3 nucleotides read TGTGCCAGCAGCTTGTGGAAGGGGTTCAATGGCTACACCTTC. Translated, it gives CASSLWKGFNGYTF.

V gene TRBV28 combines with J gene TRBJ2-3, with 11 bases aligning to TRBD2. Trimming cost V 7 bases and J 5 bases; bases outside gene matches: 5. The CDR3 length is 14 residues. From germline, CDR1 is MDHEN and CDR2 SYDVKM. For the CDR3, the DNA is TGTGCCAGCAATAGCGGGGGGGCCGTAGATACGCAGTATTTT. Translating it yields CASNSGGAVDTQYF. Based on the CDR3 plus reference TRBV28 and TRBJ2-3, the full variable domain is DVKVTQSSRYLVKRTGEKVFLECVQDMDHENMFWYRQDPGLGLRLIYFSYDVKMKEKGDIPEGYSVSREKKERFSLILESASTNQTSMYLCASNSGGAVDTQYFGPGTRLTVL.

The chain has TRBV11-1 and TRBJ2-7; 12 bases are a match to TRBD2. Germline lookup yields CDR1 SGHAT and CDR2 FQDESV (reference sequence). Trimming at V came to 4 bases and at J to 3 bases, leaving 1 base not matched to a gene. The CDR3 contains 14 residues. This CDR3 is CASSSGLAGYEQYF. The CDR3 DNA reads TGTGCCAGCAGCTCGGGACTAGCGGGCTACGAGCAGTACTTC.

The rearrangement joins TRBV7-2 to TRBJ2-7; D is undetermined. Trimming cost V 5 bases and J 5 bases, with 7 bases left between them. The CDR3 loop spans 11 amino acids. Germline CDR1 reads SGHTA; CDR2 reads FQGNSA. This chain's CDR3 is CASSGNNEQYF. DNA for the CDR3: TGTGCCAGCAGCGGGAATAACGAGCAGTACTTC.

V and J are TRBV4-1 and TRBJ2-7; D not certain. Looked up from germline, CDR1 is MGHRA and CDR2 is YSYEKL. V was clipped by 3 bases and J by 3 bases, with 9 bases between them. The CDR3 loop spans 13 amino acids. CDR3 loop: CASSHHGSYEQYF. In DNA, the CDR3 is TGCGCCAGCAGCCACCACGGAAGCTACGAGCAGTACTTC.

This rearrangement joins TRBV5-8 to TRBJ2-5; either TRBD1 or TRBD2 may supply D (6 bases each). Germline V gene data show CDR1 as SGHTS and CDR2 as YDEGEE. The CDR3 covers 15 residues. Trimming cost V 1 base and J 5 bases, with 15 bases left between them. The CDR3 nucleotides are TGTGCCAGCAGCTTGTCTACAGGGAGGTTGGAGACCCAGTACTTC. Its translation: CASSLSTGRLETQYF.